The clone carrying this TCR beta chain was seen only once. The source of the sample is a study of control samples from healthy donors and cancer patients. The repertoire was sequenced with immunoSEQ multiplex PCR; TCRdb's copy has only in-frame clones and lacks some. Among approximately 140,000 clones listed, about 90% were seen once. Trimming left V 0 bases short and J 0 bases short, with 11 bases between. CDR1 and CDR2 (germline): LGHNA, YSLEER. This CDR3 comprises 17 residues. The source of this sequence is a man between 18 and 29 years old in good health. The sample taken for sequencing was blood. The chain links TRBV4-3 to TRBJ2-2; D uncertain. The CDR3, as DNA: TGCGCCAGCAGCCAAGAAGGAGATCCCGCGAACACCGGGGAGCTGTTTTTT. Translating gives CASSQEGDPANTGELFF.